This passage covers 13 T cell receptor beta chains from one sample sequenced in a study of cytotoxic CD8 clonotypes in ibrutinib-treated CLL. The table came from immunoSEQ multiplex PCR; TCRdb's copy has only in-frame clones and leaves some out. The sample records 76,000 or so clones, 83% being singletons. Sequenced material: PBMCs, taken after 24 months of ibrutinib treatment. These receptors were taken from a human donor with chronic lymphocytic leukemia.

In its sample, this clone was seen once. The rearrangement joins TRBV5-6 to TRBJ2-4, with a weak D call TRBD2 (5 bases). Trimming left V 0 bases short and J 4 bases short, with 8 bases between. There are 14 residues in the CDR3. Per germline, CDR1 SGHDT and CDR2 YYEEEE. In nucleotides, the CDR3 is TGTGCCAGCAGCTTGGGTCGGGGAAAAAACATTCAGTACTTC. Its translation is CASSLGRGKNIQYF.

The chain recombines TRBV13 with TRBJ2-3, with 11 bases lining up with TRBD2. V gave up 4 bases and J gave up 6 bases; unmatched junction bases: 9. Per the germline V gene, CDR1 is PRHDT and CDR2 is FYEKMQ (reference sequence). This CDR3 spans 16 amino acids. CDR3 DNA: TGTGCCAGCAGCTCCGGTGATAGCGGGAGGGGGGATACGCAGTATTTT. Its protein product is CASSSGDSGRGDTQYF.

This rearrangement joins TRBV6-1 to TRBJ2-7; no definite D call. CDR3 length: 12 amino acids. The V end lost 6 bases, the J end lost 6 bases, and 12 bases lay between the germline ends. Germline V gene lookup returns CDR1 MNHNS and CDR2 SASEGT. CDR3 sequence: CASRAAPGEQYF. The DNA of the CDR3 is TGTGCCAGCAGGGCAGCTCCTGGCGAGCAGTACTTC.

The chain carries TRBV9 and TRBJ2-7, with 7 bases that match TRBD2. Germline-derived CDR1 and CDR2 are SGDLS and YYNGEE. CDR3 length: 15 residues. The V and J ends lost 4 bases and 5 bases, in that order; junction bases with no gene match: 12. The CDR3 protein is CASSPRSSGYDEQYF. The CDR3 DNA reads as TGTGCCAGCAGCCCCCGGAGTAGCGGGTACGACGAGCAGTACTTC.

The table lists this clone with a count of one. The rearrangement links TRBV5-1 to TRBJ2-3; 9 bases are shared with TRBD1. J gave up 2 bases and V 4 bases, and 8 bases lay outside the gene matches. The CDR3 spans 16 residues. Germline CDR1 is SGHRS and CDR2 is YFSETQ. CDR3 residues: CASSLGTGIVTDTQYF. The CDR3 region has the DNA TGCGCCAGCAGCCTAGGGACAGGGATCGTCACAGATACGCAGTATTTT.

CDR3 in DNA: TGTGCCAGCAGCTCGGGACTAGCGGGAGAATACGAGCAGTACTTC. Protein: CASSSGLAGEYEQYF. The V and J genes are TRBV5-4 and TRBJ2-7; 14 bases map to TRBD2. V gave up 3 bases and J gave up 4 bases; unmatched junction bases: 3. The germline V gene has CDR1 SGHNT and CDR2 YYREEE (reference sequence). This CDR3 spans 15 amino acids.

The chain carries TRBV2 and TRBJ1-6; D gene ambiguous. The V gene lost 4 bases and the J gene lost 5 bases, with 9 bases spanning the gap. CDR1 is SNHLY, CDR2 FYNNEI, per germline. The CDR3 covers 14 residues. CDR3 DNA sequence: TGTGCCAGCAGTGCTACAACGGATAATTCACCCCTCCACTTT. Translated: CASSATTDNSPLHF.

The chain uses TRBV4-1 and TRBJ2-7, with 12 bases identical to TRBD2. Unmatched junction bases numbered 10, after V lost 4 bases and J lost 0 bases. The CDR3 totals 18 residues. CDR1 is MGHRA, CDR2 YSYEKL, per germline. CDR3 coding DNA: TGCGCCAGCAGCCCCTACCCTAGCGGGAGGGCAGGCTCCTACGAGCAGTACTTC. This sequence encodes CASSPYPSGRAGSYEQYF.

The V call is TRBV5-1, the J call TRBJ1-1; 7 nucleotides match TRBD1. The germline V gene has CDR1 SGHRS and CDR2 YFSETQ. This CDR3 has 14 amino acids. V gave up 4 bases and J gave up 8 bases; unmatched junction bases: 11. The chain's CDR3 is CASSKTGQNTEAFF. DNA for the CDR3: TGCGCCAGCAGCAAAACGGGACAGAATACAGAAGCTTTCTTT.

V gene TRBV30 combines with J gene TRBJ2-7; 8 bases agree with TRBD2. The V gene's germline CDR1 is GTSNPN and CDR2 SVGIG (reference sequence). V lost 1 base, J lost 0 bases, and 2 bases stayed unmatched. This CDR3 is built from 14 residues. This CDR3 reads CAWSGGGTSYEQYF. As DNA, the CDR3 is TGTGCCTGGAGTGGCGGGGGGACCTCCTACGAGCAGTACTTC.

This chain connects TRBV18 to TRBJ2-7; TRBD2 matches 10 bases. Germline assignment: CDR1 KGHSH and CDR2 LQKENI. The V and J ends lost 3 bases and 4 bases, in that order; junction bases with no gene match: 6. The length of the CDR3 is 15 residues. CDR3 loop: CASSPGASGSYEQYF. The CDR3 DNA reads as TGTGCCAGCTCACCTGGGGCTAGCGGGAGTTACGAGCAGTACTTC.

This clone was observed a few times. CDR3 DNA sequence: TGTGCCAGCAGTTACTCCGCAGTTAGCTCTGGAAACACCATATATTTT. Translated, it gives CASSYSAVSSGNTIYF. J is TRBJ1-3 and V is TRBV6-6; D unresolved. CDR1 is MNHNY, CDR2 SVGAGI, per germline (reference sequence). Trimming pared 0 bases from V and 0 bases from J, leaving 9 bases between. The CDR3 totals 16 residues.

V and J are TRBV5-1 and TRBJ2-7, with D possibly TRBD2 on 6 matching bases. Trimming took 0 bases from V and 6 from J, leaving 16 bases between them. CDR3 length: 15 amino acids. Germline V gives CDR1 SGHRS, CDR2 YFSETQ. As DNA, the CDR3 is TGCGCCAGCAGCTTGGAGGGCCAGGTGACTAGCGAGCAGTACTTC. This codes for CASSLEGQVTSEQYF.